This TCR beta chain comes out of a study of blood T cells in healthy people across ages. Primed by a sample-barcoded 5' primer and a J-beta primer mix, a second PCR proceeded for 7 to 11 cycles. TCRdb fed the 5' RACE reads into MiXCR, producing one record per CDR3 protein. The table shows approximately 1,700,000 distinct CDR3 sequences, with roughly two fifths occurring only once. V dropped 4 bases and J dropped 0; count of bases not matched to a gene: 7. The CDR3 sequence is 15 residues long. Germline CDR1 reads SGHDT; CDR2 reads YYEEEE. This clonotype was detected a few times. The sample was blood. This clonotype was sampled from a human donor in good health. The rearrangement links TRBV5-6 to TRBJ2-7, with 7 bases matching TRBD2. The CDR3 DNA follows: TGTGCCAGCAGCGCAGCGGGGACCAGCTCCTACGAGCAGTACTTC. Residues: CASSAAGTSSYEQYF.